A selection of T cell receptor beta chains follows, all from one sample in a study of beta chain features in type 1 diabetes. This table comes from immunoSEQ multiplex PCR, and its TCRdb copy is limited to in-frame clones, with some not included. The sample lists 310,000 or so clones; over 12% were seen once. Sample: naive CD4+ T cells from blood. These receptors came from a man aged 18 to 30 with type 1 diabetes. Each CDR3 is given with its conserved first and last residue. The D gene is left open where the match is weak. Expanded clones get a size class; other rows say once, few or many, or leave the size out.

.	TRBD2	TRBJ2-1	TRBV4-2	CASSQDLGLASGRHEQFF	TGTGCCAGCAGCCAAGATCTAGGCTTGGCTAGCGGGAGACATGAGCAGTTCTTC
few	TRBD1	TRBJ1-1	TRBV5-4	CASSYQGQVIRVAFF	TGTGCCAGCAGCTACCAGGGACAGGTGATCCGTGTGGCTTTCTTT
few	TRBD2	TRBJ2-5	TRBV29-1	CSVDRRPGTKSETQYF	TGCAGCGTTGATCGCCGTCCGGGGACTAAGTCCGAGACCCAGTACTTC
.	.	TRBJ1-3	TRBV30	CAWRQGSSGNTIYF	TGTGCCTGGAGGCAGGGATCCTCTGGAAACACCATATATTTT
.	TRBD2	TRBJ2-5	TRBV7-2	CASSTRTSPQETQYF	TGTGCCAGCAGCACCCGGACTAGCCCTCAAGAGACCCAGTACTTC
.	.	TRBJ1-5	TRBV2	CASSEMGGVQPQHF	TGTGCCAGCAGTGAAATGGGGGGGGTTCAGCCCCAGCATTTT
few	.	TRBJ2-2	TRBV11-2	CASTPGLAGELFF	TGTGCCAGCACCCCCGGCCTAGCCGGGGAGCTGTTTTTT
once	TRBD1	TRBJ1-1	TRBV5-4	CASSLRSGTGLGAFF	TGTGCCAGCAGCTTGCGATCCGGGACAGGGCTAGGAGCTTTCTTT
few	TRBD1	TRBJ2-3	TRBV28	CASSPIQTGARNTQYF	TGTGCCAGCAGTCCAATACAGACAGGGGCTAGGAATACGCAGTATTTT
few	.	TRBJ1-1	TRBV18	CASCKLNTEAFF	TGTGCCAGCTGTAAGCTGAACACTGAAGCTTTCTTT
.	.	TRBJ2-7	TRBV28	CASTRGTPYEQYF	TGTGCCAGCACGCGGGGGACACCCTACGAGCAGTACTTC
.	.	TRBJ1-1	TRBV20-1	CSARPKTEAFF	TGCAGTGCTAGACCTAAAACTGAAGCTTTCTTT